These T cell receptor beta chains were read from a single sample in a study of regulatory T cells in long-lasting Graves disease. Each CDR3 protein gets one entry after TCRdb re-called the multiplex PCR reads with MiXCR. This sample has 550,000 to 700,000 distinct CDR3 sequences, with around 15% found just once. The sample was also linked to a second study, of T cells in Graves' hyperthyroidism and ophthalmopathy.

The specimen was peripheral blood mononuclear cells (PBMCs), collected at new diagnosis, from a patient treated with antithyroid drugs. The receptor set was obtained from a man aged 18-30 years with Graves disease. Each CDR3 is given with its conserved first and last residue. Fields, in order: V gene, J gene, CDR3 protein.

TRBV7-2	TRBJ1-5	CASSSDSSYQPQHF
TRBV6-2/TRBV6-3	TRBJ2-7	CASSPRGLDEQYF
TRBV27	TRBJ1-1	CASEPILGGNTEAFF
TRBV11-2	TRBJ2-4	CASSLGGVVQYF
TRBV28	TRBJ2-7	CASSPVDRGLSYEQYF
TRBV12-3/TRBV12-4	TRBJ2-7	CASSLAGRPYEQYF
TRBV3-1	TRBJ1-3	CASSQGPDSGNTIYF
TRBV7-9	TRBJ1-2	CASSPGETVNYGYTF
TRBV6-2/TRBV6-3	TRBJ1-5	CASSVQTTHRHALPQHF
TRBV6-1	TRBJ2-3	CASTEGSARDTQYF
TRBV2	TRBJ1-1	CASSAEQGITEAFF
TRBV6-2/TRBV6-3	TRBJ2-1	CASSYRTSGRRNNEQFF
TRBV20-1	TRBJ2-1	CSAPVGESYNEQFF
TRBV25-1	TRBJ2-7	CASSELRQGSYEQYF
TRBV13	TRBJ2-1	CASSLAARTGVGYNEQFF
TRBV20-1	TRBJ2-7	CSARASGRTSSYEQYF
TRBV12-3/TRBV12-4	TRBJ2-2	CASRWSANTGELFF
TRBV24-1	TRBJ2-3	CATTRRQRTGVPTDTQYF
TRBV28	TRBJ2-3	CASSSQRERRDTQYF
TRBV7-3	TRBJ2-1	CASSFGTGAVLNEQFF
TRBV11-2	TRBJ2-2	CASSLFRLAGNTGELFF
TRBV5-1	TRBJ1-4	CASSFGSATNEKLFF
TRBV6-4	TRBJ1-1	CASSYTEGTEAFF
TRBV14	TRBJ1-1	CASSQGGLSFF
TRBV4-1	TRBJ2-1	CASSLLWGEDYNEQFF
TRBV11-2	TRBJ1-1	CASSLDSLTEAFF
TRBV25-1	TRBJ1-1	CASSRGTEGTEAFF
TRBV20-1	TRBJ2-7	CSARQHYSYEQYF
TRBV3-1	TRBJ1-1	CASSQDGAGVTEAFF
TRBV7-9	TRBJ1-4	CASSPRGGQGGEKLFF
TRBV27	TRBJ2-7	CASSLTGGPYEQYF
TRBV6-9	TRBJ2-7	CASSSWTSGNYEQYF
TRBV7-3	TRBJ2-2	CASSHGNTGELFF
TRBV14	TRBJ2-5	CASSQIGLADQETQYF
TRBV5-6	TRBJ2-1	CATQTSGTYNEQFF
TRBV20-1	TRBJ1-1	CSARPRRGLENTEAFF
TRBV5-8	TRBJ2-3	CASSLPSGTSTDTQYF
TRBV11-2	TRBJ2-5	CASSSRTSGSETQYF
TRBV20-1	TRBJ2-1	CSAAPTSGSDEQFF
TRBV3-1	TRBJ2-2	CASSLPLAGGLRTGELFF
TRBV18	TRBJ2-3	CASSPLSYGTDTQYF
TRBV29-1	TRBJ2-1	CSVEASRDTHNEQFF